These 32 T cell receptor beta chains came from one sample sequenced in a study of beta chain features in type 1 diabetes (dated by TCRdb to the late 2010s). What the authors observed across the whole study: Type 1 diabetes patients showed a moderate but significant shortening of TCRB CDR3 length in all four CD4+ subsets.

The library came from the immunoSEQ multiplex PCR assay. All of the isolated RNA was reverse transcribed with the High Capacity cDNA Reverse Transcription Kit, so expressed TCRB transcripts were sequenced. Entries here come from immuneACCESS through TCRdb and include only in-frame sequences with V and J called. Some clones fail to appear in such tables; in the studies checked, an unresolved V gene covers under half of the shortfall, and the cause of the remainder is unknown. In all, the sample holds approximately 600,000 clones, and 9.5% to 15% of those were seen once. The top ten clones comprise more than 0.09% of the sample. These receptors' antigens are unknown. The sequenced sample was naive CD4+ T cells from blood. The cell subset or site label here, explained by the study, means: true naive CD4+ T cells. These receptors all come from a man between 25 and 39 years old with type 1 diabetes.

This clone was counted a few times. The chain has TRBV30 and TRBJ2-7; 12 nucleotides match TRBD2. V lost 1 base, J lost 7 bases, and 8 bases stayed unmatched. The V gene's germline CDR1 is GTSNPN and CDR2 SVGIG (reference sequence). This CDR3 contains 15 residues. The CDR3 loop is CAWSASGGARREQYF. In DNA, the CDR3 is TGTGCCTGGAGTGCTAGCGGGGGGGCCCGTAGGGAGCAGTACTTC.

This clone was seen more than once but under ten times. The chain has TRBV5-4 and TRBJ2-1; 8 nucleotides agree with TRBD1. The V and J ends lost 2 bases and 2 bases, in that order; junction bases with no gene match: 3. Germline CDR1 SGHNT, CDR2 YYREEE (reference sequence). The CDR3 spans 15 residues. Here the CDR3 DNA reads TGTGCCAGCAGCTTAGACAGGGGCCCCTACAATGAGCAGTTCTTC. It is translated as CASSLDRGPYNEQFF.

This clone came up a few times. CDR3 bases: TGTGCCTGGACGACTAGCGGGGGCACCGGGGAGCTGTTTTTT. Encoded protein: CAWTTSGGTGELFF. The J gene is TRBJ2-2, the V gene TRBV30; 12 bases are shared with TRBD2. The ends lost 4 bases at V and 4 bases at J; junction bases unmatched: 1. Germline V lookup: CDR1 GTSNPN, CDR2 SVGIG (reference sequence). The CDR3 is made up of 14 amino acids.

The chain employs TRBV28 and TRBJ1-1; D gene uncertain. V was cut by 7 bases and J by 4 bases, with 16 bases left in between. This CDR3 is built from 14 residues. From germline, CDR1 is MDHEN and CDR2 SYDVKM. The CDR3 nucleotides read TGTGCCAGCACCGAGGCAGGTCGGGCCACTGAAGCTTTCTTT. Protein sequence: CASTEAGRATEAFF.

This clone came up a few times. The chain recombines TRBV27 with TRBJ2-5; TRBD1 might be the D (6 bases). The ends were cut back, 6 bases at V and 6 bases at J, with 20 bases in the middle. Germline assignment: CDR1 MNHEY and CDR2 SMNVEV (reference sequence). This CDR3 is built from 15 residues. In DNA form, the CDR3 reads TGTGCCAGCAGCCGGTTTACAGGGAGTAAGCAGACCCAGTACTTC. Translation gives CASSRFTGSKQTQYF.

The table lists this clone with a few counts. J is TRBJ1-5 and V is TRBV7-2; 7 positions match TRBD1. There are 13 residues in the CDR3. Germline assignment: CDR1 SGHTA and CDR2 FQGNSA. With V trimmed by 5 bases and J by 7 bases, 5 bases remained unmatched. In DNA, the CDR3 is TGTGCCAGCAGCGCCCAGGGGGGGCAGCCCCAGCATTTT. Amino acids: CASSAQGGQPQHF.

The chain links TRBV18 to TRBJ2-5, with D unresolved. Germline values: CDR1 KGHSH, CDR2 LQKENI. This CDR3 contains 14 residues. Trimming stripped 4 bases from V and 2 bases from J, with 11 bases between. The CDR3 is CASSLLRSQETQYF. The CDR3, as DNA: TGTGCCAGCTCACTTTTGCGCTCTCAAGAGACCCAGTACTTC. The full variable domain, in which reference TRBV18 and TRBJ2-5 provide the parts outside the CDR3, is NAGVMQNPRHLVRRRGQEARLRCSPMKGHSHVYWYRQLPEEGLKFMVYLQKENIIDESGMPKERFSAEFPKEGPSILRIQQVVRGDSAAYFCASSLLRSQETQYFGPGTRLLVL.

The V and J genes are TRBV7-9 and TRBJ1-2; 8 bases are a match to TRBD1. Germline loops: CDR1 SEHNR, CDR2 FQNEAQ (reference sequence). The V gene end was trimmed by 5 bases and the J gene end by 3 bases; junction bases not matched to a gene: 8. CDR3 length: 15 residues. CDR3 residues: CASSARQGSHYGYTF. In DNA form, the CDR3 reads TGTGCCAGCAGCGCCCGACAGGGGAGTCACTATGGCTACACCTTC.

The V gene is TRBV25-1, the J gene TRBJ2-5, with 8 bases aligning to TRBD2. Germline-derived CDR1 and CDR2 are MGHDK and SYGVNS. V shed 3 bases and J 5 bases; nucleotides not matched to a gene: 8. This CDR3 spans 15 amino acids. This CDR3 reads CASSETGGGWETQYF. CDR3 bases: TGTGCCAGCAGTGAGACGGGAGGGGGATGGGAGACCCAGTACTTC.

The chain carries TRBV28 and TRBJ2-1; D could derive from TRBD1 or TRBD2 (5 bases each). V lost 5 bases to trimming and J lost 9 bases, with 11 bases between them. The germline CDR1 and CDR2 sequences are MDHEN and SYDVKM. The CDR3 covers 12 residues. The CDR3 DNA follows: TGTGCCAGCAGTGACGCCGGGACTGAGCAGTTCTTC. This translates into CASSDAGTEQFF.

The chain has TRBV30 and TRBJ2-1; TRBD2 aligns across 9 bases. CDR1 GTSNPN and CDR2 SVGIG come from the germline V gene (reference sequence). The CDR3 has 15 residues. Germline trimming cut 0 bases from V and 4 bases from J; bases unmatched to any gene: 4. CDR3 residues: CAWSVEAGGYNEQFF. The CDR3 nucleotides are TGTGCCTGGAGTGTTGAAGCGGGGGGTTACAATGAGCAGTTCTTC.

This clone was observed a few times. J is TRBJ2-2 and V is TRBV7-2; D uncertain. Germline V gene data show CDR1 as SGHTA and CDR2 as FQGNSA. This CDR3 has 15 amino acids. Trimming cost V 1 base and J 1 base, with 7 bases left between them. This CDR3 reads CASSLEAQNTGELFF. As DNA, the CDR3 is TGTGCCAGCAGCTTAGAAGCACAGAACACCGGGGAGCTGTTTTTT.

This chain connects TRBV9 to TRBJ2-7; tentative D call: TRBD2 (6 bases). This CDR3 comprises 14 residues. V was pared by 0 bases and J by 4 bases, with 11 bases between. Germline CDR1 and CDR2: SGDLS and YYNGEE. CDR3 sequence (DNA): TGTGCCAGCAGCGTAGGACTAGATCAGTACGAGCAGTACTTC. Translation: CASSVGLDQYEQYF.

This clone has more than one count but fewer than ten. The V gene is TRBV7-2, the J gene TRBJ1-6, with a possible D match to TRBD1 (6 bases). Germline CDR1 and CDR2: SGHTA and FQGNSA. CDR3 length: 16 amino acids. With 1 base removed from V and 5 bases from J, the gap between germline ends came to 12 bases. CDR3 amino acids: CASSLDVTGNNSPLHF. In DNA form, the CDR3 reads TGTGCCAGCAGCTTAGATGTTACAGGGAATAATTCACCCCTCCACTTT.

The V and J genes are TRBV25-1 and TRBJ2-7; D is possibly TRBD1 or TRBD2 (5 bases each). The ends were cut back, 4 bases at V and 4 bases at J, with 14 bases in the middle. Germline CDR1 MGHDK, CDR2 SYGVNS. There are 14 residues in the CDR3. CDR3 sequence (DNA): TGTGCCAGCAGTGGGGGGAACAGATTTTACGAGCAGTACTTC. Protein: CASSGGNRFYEQYF.

The chain combines TRBV7-9 with TRBJ1-1; TRBD1 is a possible D gene (5 bases). The CDR3 sequence is 13 residues long. Trimming left V 5 bases short and J 10 bases short, with 17 bases between. Germline assignment: CDR1 SEHNR and CDR2 FQNEAQ (reference sequence). CDR3 in amino acids: CASSTGTLAGAFF. The CDR3 nucleotides are TGTGCCAGCAGCACCGGGACCCTCGCGGGAGCTTTCTTT.

V usage is TRBV18 and J usage is TRBJ2-4, with D perhaps given as TRBD1 or TRBD2 (5 bases each). The germline V gene has CDR1 KGHSH and CDR2 LQKENI. The CDR3 is made up of 18 amino acids. V lost 6 bases to trimming and J lost 0 bases, with 21 bases between them. In DNA form, the CDR3 reads TGTGCCAGCTCCCACTCTAAGGGACCCCAAGGAGCCAAAAACATTCAGTACTTC. Translated, it gives CASSHSKGPQGAKNIQYF.

A few counts support this clone. The V gene is TRBV6-1, the J gene TRBJ2-7; 8 nucleotides agree with TRBD1. Germline V gives CDR1 MNHNS, CDR2 SASEGT. The V segment lost 4 bases and the J segment 5 bases; nucleotides outside the gene matches: 7. This CDR3 contains 14 residues. This CDR3 is CASSGTPTGDEQYF. The CDR3 DNA reads TGTGCCAGCAGTGGGACCCCGACAGGGGACGAGCAGTACTTC.

There are a few counts of this clone. The chain is built from TRBV11-1 and TRBJ1-1, with TRBD1 matching over 8 bases. J was trimmed by 11 bases and V by 3 bases; bases with no gene match: 8. The CDR3 has 13 amino acids. Germline loops: CDR1 SGHAT, CDR2 FQDESV (reference sequence). CDR3 sequence: CASSFGQGQRAFF. CDR3 nucleotide sequence: TGTGCCAGCAGCTTCGGACAGGGTCAAAGGGCTTTCTTT.

V usage is TRBV7-9 and J usage is TRBJ2-7; D is perhaps TRBD2 (6 bases). Trimming removed 5 bases at V and 1 base at J, with 12 bases between. CDR1 and CDR2 from the germline V gene are SEHNR and FQNEAQ (reference sequence). The CDR3 length is 14 residues. The CDR3 sequence: CASSPGGYSYEQYF. The CDR3 DNA reads as TGTGCCAGCAGCCCCGGGGGATATTCCTACGAGCAGTACTTC.

The rearrangement links TRBV9 to TRBJ2-3; 9 bases are a match to TRBD1. Per the germline V gene, CDR1 is SGDLS and CDR2 is YYNGEE. The CDR3 runs to 14 residues. V lost 3 bases to trimming and J lost 7 bases; unmatched junction nucleotides: 6. The CDR3 DNA reads TGTGCCAGCAGCGGGACCGGGACAGGGTATACGCAGTATTTT. As protein: CASSGTGTGYTQYF. Full variable domain (outside the CDR3, taken from reference TRBV9 and TRBJ2-3): DSGVTQTPKHLITATGQRVTLRCSPRSGDLSVYWYQQSLDQGLQFLIQYYNGEERAKGNILERFSAQQFPDLHSELNLSSLELGDSALYFCASSGTGTGYTQYFGPGTRLTVL.

The V and J genes are TRBV5-4 and TRBJ2-1; D uncertain. CDR3 size: 13 residues. V was shortened by 4 bases and J by 8 bases, with 13 bases between the two germline ends. The V gene's germline CDR1 is SGHNT and CDR2 YYREEE (reference sequence). CDR3 coding DNA: TGTGCCAGCAGCCCCTCCTTGATGGATGAGCAGTTCTTC. It is translated as CASSPSLMDEQFF.

This clone was counted only a few times. This chain uses TRBV7-8 with TRBJ2-3; 9 bases are a match to TRBD1. Trimming took 1 base from V and 5 from J; bases not matched to a gene: 4. CDR1 is SGHVS, CDR2 FQNEAQ, per germline. This CDR3 spans 15 amino acids. This CDR3 is CASSLETGGRDTQYF. CDR3 bases: TGTGCCAGCAGCTTAGAGACAGGGGGGCGAGATACGCAGTATTTT.

V usage is TRBV7-2 and J usage is TRBJ1-4; D is undetermined. The CDR3 covers 13 residues. From germline, CDR1 is SGHTA and CDR2 FQGNSA. V gave up 6 bases and J gave up 8 bases, with 13 bases separating them. CDR3 coding DNA: TGTGCCAGCAGGTCCACCGGAGCCGAAAAACTGTTTTTT. Protein product: CASRSTGAEKLFF.

The chain carries TRBV7-2 and TRBJ2-3; D may be TRBD1 (5 bases). Germline lookup yields CDR1 SGHTA and CDR2 FQGNSA. The CDR3 is 13 amino acids. The V end lost 8 bases, the J end lost 0 bases, and 9 bases lay between the germline ends. The CDR3 region has the DNA TGTGCCAGCGGGGCGAGCAGCACAGATACGCAGTATTTT. It is translated as CASGASSTDTQYF. Filled out from reference TRBV7-2 and TRBJ2-3, the complete variable domain reads GAGVSQSPSNKVTEKGKDVELRCDPISGHTALYWYRQSLGQGLEFLIYFQGNSAPDKSGLPSDRFSAERTGGSVSTLTIQRTQQEDSAVYLCASGASSTDTQYFGPGTRLTVL.

The DNA for the CDR3 is TGTGCCAGCAGTACTACCTACAGGGATTCACCCCTCCACTTT. Its translation is CASSTTYRDSPLHF. The J gene is TRBJ1-6, the V gene TRBV6-5; TRBD1 might be the D (6 bases). CDR1 MNHEY and CDR2 SVGAGI come from the germline V gene. This CDR3 spans 14 amino acids. Trimming left V 5 bases short and J 8 bases short, with 13 bases between.

Comments on this clone: The same CDR3 arises from other DNA sequences in this sample as well. The V and J genes are TRBV7-9 and TRBJ2-7; D unresolved. Germline CDR1 and CDR2: SEHNR and FQNEAQ (reference sequence). Trimming stripped 5 bases from V and 0 bases from J, with 5 bases between. This CDR3 comprises 12 residues. This chain's CDR3 is CASSPSSYEQYF. The CDR3 DNA follows: TGTGCCAGCAGCCCTAGCTCCTACGAGCAGTACTTC.

This clone has just a few counts. The chain uses TRBV28 and TRBJ1-4; D is perhaps TRBD1 (6 bases). CDR3 length equals 16 residues. CDR1 is MDHEN, CDR2 SYDVKM, per germline. Trimming removed 3 bases at V and 3 bases at J, with 14 bases between. CDR3 nucleotides: TGTGCCAGCAGTTTCTCCCGGGGGGGCGCTAATGAAAAACTGTTTTTT. This sequence encodes CASSFSRGGANEKLFF.

Points on this clone: The sample has other DNA sequences that encode this CDR3 too. This chain uses TRBV9 with TRBJ2-2; D may match TRBD1 or TRBD2 (5 bases each). The CDR3 spans 15 residues. Germline V gene lookup returns CDR1 SGDLS and CDR2 YYNGEE. Trimming removed 0 bases at V and 3 bases at J, with 9 bases between. CDR3 region: CASSVGDRDTGELFF. DNA for the CDR3: TGTGCCAGCAGCGTAGGGGACCGGGACACCGGGGAGCTGTTTTTT.

In this sample, this clone turned up a few times. V gene TRBV11-2 combines with J gene TRBJ2-4; D gene unclear. There are 15 residues in the CDR3. CDR1 and CDR2 from the germline V gene are SGHAT and FQNNGV. V lost 0 bases and J lost 4, with 10 bases in between. The CDR3 DNA follows: TGTGCCAGCAGCTTAGAGTTCACGGTTAAAAACATTCAGTACTTC. This gives the protein CASSLEFTVKNIQYF. Full variable domain (rest looked up from reference TRBV11-2 and TRBJ2-4): EAGVAQSPRYKIIEKRQSVAFWCNPISGHATLYWYQQILGQGPKLLIQFQNNGVVDDSQLPKDRFSAERLKGVDSTLKIQPAKLEDSAVYLCASSLEFTVKNIQYFGAGTRLSVL.

The sample holds a few counts of this clone. This CDR3 is CASSLLNTEAFF. CDR3 nucleotides: TGTGCCAGCAGCTTACTGAACACTGAAGCTTTCTTT. The V and J genes are TRBV5-4 and TRBJ1-1, with D uncertain. Trimming removed 2 bases from V and 0 bases from J, with 2 bases in between. CDR1 is SGHNT and CDR2 is YYREEE in the germline V gene (reference sequence). The CDR3 is 12 residues long.

V and J are TRBV27 and TRBJ2-7; 8 nucleotides align to TRBD1. The ends lost 4 bases at V and 6 bases at J; junction bases unmatched: 5. CDR3 length: 13 amino acids. Germline V gives CDR1 MNHEY, CDR2 SMNVEV (reference sequence). Here the CDR3 reads CASSSQTGGEQYF. CDR3 nucleotide sequence: TGTGCCAGCAGTTCCCAAACAGGGGGCGAGCAGTACTTC.